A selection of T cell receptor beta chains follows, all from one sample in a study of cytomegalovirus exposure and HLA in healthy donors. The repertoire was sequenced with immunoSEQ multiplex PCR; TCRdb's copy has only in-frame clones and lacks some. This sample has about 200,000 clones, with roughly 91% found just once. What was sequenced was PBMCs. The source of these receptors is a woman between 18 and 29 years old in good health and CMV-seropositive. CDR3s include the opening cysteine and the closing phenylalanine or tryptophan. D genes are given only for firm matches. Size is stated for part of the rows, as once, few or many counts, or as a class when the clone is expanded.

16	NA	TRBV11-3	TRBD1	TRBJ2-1	CASSGIGTARYNEQFF	TGTGCCAGCAGCGGGATCGGGACAGCCCGATACAATGAGCAGTTCTTC
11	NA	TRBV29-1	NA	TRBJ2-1	CSAPMTGEEFF	TGCAGCGCCCCTATGACGGGTGAAGAGTTCTTC
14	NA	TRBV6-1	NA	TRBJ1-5	CASSEASRNQPQHF	TGTGCCAGCAGTGAAGCGTCACGGAATCAGCCCCAGCATTTT
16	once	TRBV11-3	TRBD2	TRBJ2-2	CASSRRTSGNTGELFF	TGTGCCAGCAGCCGCAGGACTAGCGGGAACACCGGGGAGCTGTTTTTT
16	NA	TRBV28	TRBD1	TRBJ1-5	CASRRGRTGFHQPQHF	TGTGCCAGCAGGCGGGGCCGGACAGGGTTCCATCAGCCCCAGCATTTT
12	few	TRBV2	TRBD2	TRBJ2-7	CARGLAGEVQYF	TGTGCCAGGGGACTAGCGGGAGAGGTGCAGTACTTC
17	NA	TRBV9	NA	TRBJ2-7	CASSVGWGAESSYEQYF	TGTGCCAGCAGCGTAGGATGGGGCGCGGAGAGCTCCTACGAGCAGTACTTC
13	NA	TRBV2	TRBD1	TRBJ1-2	CASSLEGAGGYTF	TGTGCCAGCAGTTTAGAGGGGGCGGGAGGCTACACCTTC
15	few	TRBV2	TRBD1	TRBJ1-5	CASSARTGRDQPQHF	TGTGCCAGCAGTGCTAGGACAGGGCGCGATCAGCCCCAGCATTTT
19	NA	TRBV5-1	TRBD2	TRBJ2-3	CASSVVQAGGWRSTDTQYF	TGCGCCAGCAGTGTGGTCCAAGCGGGAGGGTGGAGGAGCACAGATACGCAGTATTTT
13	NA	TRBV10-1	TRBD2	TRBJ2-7	CATEGGRAGEQYF	TGCGCCACGGAGGGCGGGAGGGCCGGGGAGCAGTACTTC
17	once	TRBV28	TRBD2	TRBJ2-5	CASSSVGLADYQETQYF	TGTGCCAGCAGCAGTGTCGGGCTAGCGGACTACCAAGAGACCCAGTACTTC
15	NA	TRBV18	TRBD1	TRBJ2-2	CASSPKGARTGELFF	TGTGCCAGCTCACCGAAGGGGGCGCGTACCGGGGAGCTGTTTTTT
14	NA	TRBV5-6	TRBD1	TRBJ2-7	CASSFSGGSYEQYF	TGTGCCAGCAGCTTTTCAGGGGGCTCCTACGAGCAGTACTTC
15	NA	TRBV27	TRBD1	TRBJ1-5	CASSLSGQVSQPQHF	TGTGCCAGCAGTTTATCTGGACAGGTCAGCCAGCCCCAGCATTTT
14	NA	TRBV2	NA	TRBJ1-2	CASSFPTGGYGYTF	TGTGCCAGCAGTTTCCCCACGGGAGGCTATGGCTACACCTTC
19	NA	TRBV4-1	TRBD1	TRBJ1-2	CASSQRPPDRGRFNYGYTF	TGCGCCAGCAGCCAAAGACCACCGGACAGGGGACGATTTAACTATGGCTACACCTTC
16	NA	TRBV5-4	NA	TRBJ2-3	CASSLDSPGGTDTQYF	TGTGCCAGCAGCCTGGACTCACCAGGGGGCACAGATACGCAGTATTTT
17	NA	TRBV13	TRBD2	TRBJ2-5	CASSSRLAGGPVETQYF	TGTGCCAGCAGCTCCCGGCTAGCGGGAGGGCCGGTGGAGACCCAGTACTTC
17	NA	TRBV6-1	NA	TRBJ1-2	CASSEKVGATGYDGYTF	TGTGCCAGCAGTGAAAAGGTGGGAGCCACGGGGTACGATGGCTACACCTTC
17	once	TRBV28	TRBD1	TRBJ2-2	CASSLPPGQGNTGELFF	TGTGCCAGCAGTTTACCGCCGGGACAGGGGAACACCGGGGAGCTGTTTTTT
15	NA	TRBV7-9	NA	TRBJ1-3	CASSLGGYSGNTIYF	TGTGCCAGCAGCTTGGGCGGGTACTCTGGAAACACCATATATTTT
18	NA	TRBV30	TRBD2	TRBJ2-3	CAWSLPPTEGGRADTQYF	TGTGCCTGGAGTCTCCCCCCGACCGAAGGCGGGAGAGCAGATACGCAGTATTTT
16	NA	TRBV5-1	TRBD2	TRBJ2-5	CASSPTGLAGGETQYF	TGCGCCAGCAGCCCGACGGGACTAGCGGGAGGAGAGACCCAGTACTTC
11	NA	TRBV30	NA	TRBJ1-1	CAWTRNTEAFF	TGTGCCTGGACTCGGAACACTGAAGCTTTCTTT